What follows describes a single T cell receptor (beta chain). The sample comes from a study of cytomegalovirus exposure and HLA in healthy donors. Unrecorded immune exposures were likely, despite nominal health at sampling. This PCR relied on a set of 60 Vbeta primers and 13 Jbeta primers. Some clones are missing from TCRdb's copy, which holds only in-frame ones; the method was immunoSEQ multiplex PCR. The sample holds tens of thousands of clones, 80% seen once. This sequence was found in a male donor in good health and CMV-seronegative. Sample: PBMCs.

CDR3 sequence reads: CASRVDRGRARWTEAFF. The CDR3 DNA is TGTGCCAGCAGAGTAGACAGGGGGAGGGCCAGGTGGACTGAAGCTTTCTTT. The gene calls are TRBV28 and TRBJ1-1, with 9 bases fitting TRBD1. The V gene's germline CDR1 is MDHEN and CDR2 SYDVKM. This CDR3 contains 17 residues. V dropped 6 bases and J dropped 5; count of bases not matched to a gene: 16.